These 26 T cell receptor beta chains came from one sample sequenced in a study of blood T cell repertoires in COVID-19. Method: immunoSEQ multiplex PCR; TCRdb's copy keeps in-frame clones and lacks some. This table holds about 200,000 clones, approximately 84% found once. Sequences were obtained from peripheral blood. These receptors originate from a woman aged 50 to 60 with active or convalescent COVID-19.

The chain is built from TRBV11-2 and TRBJ2-1; D call uncertain. Trimming took 0 bases from V and 10 from J, leaving 10 bases between them. The CDR3 contains 13 residues. Germline values: CDR1 SGHAT, CDR2 FQNNGV. CDR3 nucleotide sequence: TGTGCCAGCAGCTTAGATCTGGGCAACGAGCAGTTCTTC. It specifies CASSLDLGNEQFF.

This chain connects TRBV7-9 to TRBJ2-7, with D perhaps matching TRBD2 (5 bases). V was shortened by 1 base and J by 5 bases, with 9 bases between the two germline ends. This CDR3 is built from 13 residues. Germline V gene data show CDR1 as SEHNR and CDR2 as FQNEAQ (reference sequence). The CDR3 loop is CASSLVTADEQYF. CDR3 nucleotide sequence: TGTGCCAGCAGCTTAGTAACAGCGGACGAGCAGTACTTC.

The genes are TRBV10-3 and TRBJ2-7; 9 nucleotides align to TRBD1. This CDR3 region has 15 residues. With V trimmed by 3 bases and J by 2 bases, 5 bases remained unmatched. Germline V gives CDR1 ENHRY, CDR2 SYGVKD. This chain's CDR3 is CAISDAGTGTYEQYV. In DNA form, the CDR3 reads TGTGCCATCAGTGATGCCGGGACAGGGACCTACGAGCAGTACGTC.

The CDR3 nucleotides are TGTGCCAGCAGAATGGGACAGGAACCTGACTATGGCTACACCTTC. This gives the protein CASRMGQEPDYGYTF. The chain recombines TRBV6-6 with TRBJ1-2, with 8 bases fitting TRBD1. Germline trimming cut 6 bases from V and 3 bases from J; bases unmatched to any gene: 9. Germline values: CDR1 MNHNY, CDR2 SVGAGI (reference sequence). The CDR3 runs to 15 residues.

V gene TRBV19 combines with J gene TRBJ1-1, with D maybe TRBD1 (5 bases). This CDR3 spans 13 amino acids. V was pared by 3 bases and J by 8 bases, with 13 bases between. Germline lookup yields CDR1 LNHDA and CDR2 SQIVND (reference sequence). The DNA of the CDR3 is TGTGCCAGTAGTATTAGGAGGGGAGGGGAAGCTTTCTTT. Its translation: CASSIRRGGEAFF. The entire variable domain, with the rest obtained from reference TRBV19 and TRBJ1-1, is as follows: DGGITQSPKYLFRKEGQNVTLSCEQNLNHDAMYWYRQDPGQGLRLIYYSQIVNDFQKGDIAEGYSVSREKKESFPLTVTSAQKNPTAFYLCASSIRRGGEAFFGQGTRLTVV.

This clone came up a few times. The chain is built from TRBV15 and TRBJ1-1; D is perhaps TRBD1 (6 bases). The CDR3 loop spans 16 amino acids. From germline, CDR1 is LNHNV and CDR2 YYDKDF (reference sequence). Trimming removed 0 bases from V and 4 bases from J, with 15 bases in between. The CDR3 bases are TGTGCCACCAGCAGAGATACGGGGACACTGGCCACTGAAGCTTTCTTT. It is translated as CATSRDTGTLATEAFF.

V gene TRBV10-1 combines with J gene TRBJ1-1; the D is unclear. Trimming removed 4 bases at V and 4 bases at J, with 7 bases between. Germline V lookup: CDR1 WNHNN, CDR2 SYGVQD (reference sequence). The CDR3 has 12 amino acids. CDR3 DNA: TGCGCCAGCAGTGGGACTGGCACTGAAGCTTTCTTT. It yields the protein CASSGTGTEAFF.

The gene calls are TRBV27 and TRBJ2-2; TRBD2 aligns across 8 bases. The CDR3 runs to 17 residues. Germline assignment: CDR1 MNHEY and CDR2 SMNVEV (reference sequence). The junction had 6 bases not matched to a gene; V was cut back by 0 bases and J by 3 bases. The CDR3 sequence: CASSLSTTGGDTGELFF. Written as DNA, the CDR3 is TGTGCCAGCAGTTTATCGACAACCGGGGGGGACACCGGGGAGCTGTTTTTT.

The chain is built from TRBV5-4 and TRBJ1-2; 12 nucleotides align to TRBD1. The V segment lost 3 bases and the J segment 8 bases; nucleotides outside the gene matches: 2. The CDR3 length is 13 residues. Germline CDR1 reads SGHNT; CDR2 reads YYREEE (reference sequence). The CDR3 region is CASSWDRGLGYTF. CDR3 in DNA: TGTGCCAGCAGCTGGGACAGGGGGCTCGGCTACACCTTC. Variable domain in full (rest from reference TRBV5-4 and TRBJ1-2): ETGVTQSPTHLIKTRGQQVTLRCSSQSGHNTVSWYQQALGQGPQFIFQYYREEENGRGNFPPRFSGLQFPNYSSELNVNALELDDSALYLCASSWDRGLGYTFGSGTRLTVV.

This chain connects TRBV11-2 to TRBJ2-7; D is uncertain. The V gene lost 2 bases and the J gene lost 5 bases, with 13 bases spanning the gap. Germline CDR1 reads SGHAT; CDR2 reads FQNNGV. The CDR3 totals 14 residues. The CDR3 region is CASSLYSTSNEQYF. DNA for the CDR3: TGTGCCAGCAGCTTATACAGTACTTCCAACGAGCAGTACTTC.

As DNA, the CDR3 is TGTGCCAGCAGTCTTAGCGGGGGTTCCTACAATGAGCAGTTCTTC. Its protein is CASSLSGGSYNEQFF. This chain uses TRBV6-2 or TRBV6-3 with TRBJ2-1; 9 bases map to TRBD2. Germline V gene data show CDR1 as MNHEY and CDR2 as SVGEGT. The CDR3 spans 15 residues. Trimming cost V 5 bases and J 1 base; bases outside gene matches: 3.

The rearrangement links TRBV11-2 to TRBJ2-2, with 10 bases that match TRBD2. The CDR3 has 16 residues. Germline CDR1 reads SGHAT; CDR2 reads FQNNGV. Trimming removed 4 bases from V and 4 bases from J; junction bases left unmatched: 6. The CDR3 spells CASSSGLAAFTGELFF. The CDR3 nucleotides are TGTGCCAGCAGCTCCGGACTAGCGGCATTCACCGGGGAGCTGTTTTTT.

This clone was recorded a few times. The V and J genes are TRBV4-2 and TRBJ2-7; TRBD2 agrees at 9 bases. Germline V CDR1 and CDR2: LGHNA, YNFKEQ. CDR3 size: 15 residues. The ends lost 4 bases at V and 5 bases at J; junction bases unmatched: 9. In nucleotides, the CDR3 is TGTGCCAGCAGCCTGATTAGCGGGGGTGATGACGAGCAGTACTTC. Its protein product is CASSLISGGDDEQYF.

V and J are TRBV27 and TRBJ1-2, with 11 bases identical to TRBD1. There are 14 residues in the CDR3. Looked up from germline, CDR1 is MNHEY and CDR2 is SMNVEV (reference sequence). Losses at the gene ends were 5 bases for V and 8 bases for J; bases not matched to a gene: 7. The CDR3 DNA reads TGTGCCAGCAGTCCGGACAGGGGGCAGTTAGGCTACACCTTC. It is translated as CASSPDRGQLGYTF.

This chain connects TRBV7-3 to TRBJ2-1, with D tentatively TRBD2 (5 bases). The germline V gene has CDR1 SGHTA and CDR2 FQGTGA. This CDR3 is 15 amino acids long. Trimming pared 0 bases from V and 0 bases from J, leaving 6 bases between. The CDR3 nucleotides are TGTGCCAGCAGCTTAACAGCGGCCTCCTACAATGAGCAGTTCTTC. Amino acid sequence: CASSLTAASYNEQFF.

V usage is TRBV2 and J usage is TRBJ1-2; TRBD1 is a possible D gene (5 bases). The CDR3 runs 13 residues. Germline V gene data show CDR1 as SNHLY and CDR2 as FYNNEI. The V end lost 6 bases, the J end lost 8 bases, and 16 bases lay between the germline ends. The CDR3 reads CASSQQAYGGYTF. The CDR3 coding sequence is TGTGCCAGCAGCCAACAGGCCTATGGGGGCTACACCTTC.

The rearrangement links TRBV3-1 (or the pseudogene TRBV3-2) to TRBJ2-1; perhaps TRBD1 as D (5 bases). Trimming took 6 bases from V and 4 from J, leaving 10 bases between them. Germline CDR1 reads LGHDT; CDR2 reads YNNKEL (reference sequence). The CDR3 runs to 13 residues. In DNA form, the CDR3 reads TGTGCCAGCAGGGCAGGGTTGTACAATGAGCAGTTCTTC. This sequence encodes CASRAGLYNEQFF.

The genes are TRBV6-1 and TRBJ2-1; 8 nucleotides line up with TRBD1. Losses at the gene ends were 5 bases for V and 4 bases for J; bases not matched to a gene: 4. This CDR3 region has 14 residues. Germline CDR1 and CDR2: MNHNS and SASEGT. The CDR3 here is CASSPRDRYNEQFF. The CDR3 DNA sequence: TGTGCCAGCAGTCCCCGGGACAGGTACAATGAGCAGTTCTTC.

The rearrangement joins TRBV7-9 to TRBJ1-1; 9 nucleotides agree with TRBD1. The germline CDR1 and CDR2 sequences are SEHNR and FQNEAQ (reference sequence). With V trimmed by 5 bases and J by 5 bases, 6 bases remained unmatched. This CDR3 comprises 14 residues. The CDR3: CASSQTGGVTEAFF. In DNA form, the CDR3 reads TGTGCCAGCAGCCAGACAGGGGGAGTTACTGAAGCTTTCTTT. Together with reference TRBV7-9 and TRBJ1-1, the CDR3 gives the full variable domain: DTGVSQNPRHKITKRGQNVTFRCDPISEHNRLYWYRQTLGQGPEFLTYFQNEAQLEKSRLLSDRFSAERPKGSFSTLEIQRTEQGDSAMYLCASSQTGGVTEAFFGQGTRLTVV.

The rearrangement joins TRBV11-2 to TRBJ2-2, with D maybe TRBD2 (5 bases). Germline V gives CDR1 SGHAT, CDR2 FQNNGV. This CDR3 is built from 15 residues. Between the trimmed V and J ends, which lost 0 bases and 4 bases, there was a span of 9 bases. The CDR3 DNA follows: TGTGCCAGCAGCTTAGATGGTCGGGGCACCGGGGAGCTGTTTTTT. This gives the protein CASSLDGRGTGELFF.

This chain links TRBV5-1 with TRBJ2-5; TRBD2 matches at 8 bases. V shed 7 bases and J 5 bases; nucleotides not matched to a gene: 7. Germline V lookup: CDR1 SGHRS, CDR2 YFSETQ. This CDR3 spans 13 amino acids. As DNA, the CDR3 is TGCGCCAGCTCGGGGGGGTGGAGCGAGACCCAGTACTTC. It yields the protein CASSGGWSETQYF.

The rearrangement uses TRBV2 and TRBJ2-7, with 7 positions matching TRBD1. The CDR3 covers 17 residues. Trimming cost V 8 bases and J 0 bases; bases outside gene matches: 16. Germline CDR1 and CDR2: SNHLY and FYNNEI. This CDR3 is CASAGTAPRWGSYEQYF. In DNA form, the CDR3 reads TGTGCCAGCGCCGGGACAGCGCCTCGTTGGGGCTCCTACGAGCAGTACTTC. Full variable domain (missing parts from reference TRBV2 and TRBJ2-7): EPEVTQTPSHQVTQMGQEVILRCVPISNHLYFYWYRQILGQKVEFLVSFYNNEISEKSEIFDDQFSVERPDGSNFTLKIRSTKLEDSAMYFCASAGTAPRWGSYEQYFGPGTRLTVT.

This clone was recorded only once. The V and J genes are TRBV5-1 and TRBJ2-1; 7 positions agree with TRBD1. The CDR3 contains 13 residues. Germline lookup yields CDR1 SGHRS and CDR2 YFSETQ. V shed 3 bases, J shed 8 bases, and the junction held 5 bases outside the gene matches. CDR3 bases: TGCGCCAGCAGCTCGCAAGGGGGCCATGAGCAGTTCTTC. It specifies CASSSQGGHEQFF.

This chain joins TRBV29-1 and TRBJ1-2, with TRBD1 matching over 8 bases. The CDR3 is 13 residues long. J gave up 7 bases and V 6 bases, and 10 bases lay outside the gene matches. Looked up from germline, CDR1 is SQVTM and CDR2 is ANQGSEA. The CDR3 loop reads CSVVGQGAFGYTF. The CDR3 DNA reads TGCAGCGTGGTGGGGCAGGGGGCCTTTGGCTACACCTTC. The whole variable domain, filled in from reference TRBV29-1 and TRBJ1-2, reads SAVISQKPSRDICQRGTSLTIQCQVDSQVTMMFWYRQQPGQSLTLIATANQGSEATYESGFVIDKFPISRPNLTFSTLTVSNMSPEDSSIYLCSVVGQGAFGYTFGSGTRLTVV.

The V gene is TRBV5-1, the J gene TRBJ1-1, with 11 bases matching TRBD1. Trimming cost V 3 bases and J 10 bases; bases outside gene matches: 5. The CDR3 runs 13 residues. CDR1 and CDR2 (germline): SGHRS, YFSETQ. For the CDR3, the DNA is TGCGCCAGCAGCTGGACCGGGACAGGGGGAGCTTTCTTT. Translated: CASSWTGTGGAFF.

This clone has only one observation. This chain joins TRBV11-1 and TRBJ2-7, with 7 bases aligning to TRBD1. J gave up 4 bases and V 5 bases, and 11 bases lay outside the gene matches. Germline loops: CDR1 SGHAT, CDR2 FQDESV (reference sequence). This CDR3 has 15 residues. CDR3 region: CASSRTGFGPYEQYV. The DNA of the CDR3 is TGTGCCAGCAGCCGGACAGGTTTCGGCCCATACGAGCAGTACGTC.